This TCR beta chain was retrieved from a study of Graves' ophthalmopathy and Graves' hyperthyroidism. This CDR3 has 14 amino acids. Between the trimmed V and J ends, which lost 3 bases and 6 bases, there was a span of 14 bases. Germline V CDR1 and CDR2: KGHSH, LQKENI. RNA transcripts served as template for amplifying TCR beta CDR3 sequences. HTBI primers were employed in first-round RT-PCR, then a second-round multiplex PCR followed. Using its own MiXCR run on the multiplex PCR reads, TCRdb lists one record per CDR3 protein. The sample shows 350,000 or so distinct CDR3 sequences, about 17% of them seen only once. This clonotype was counted at least ten times. Its target is unknown. General observations from the study: The model predicted ophthalmopathy progression with around 69% sensitivity and around 72% specificity.

The specimen sequenced was peripheral blood. The J gene is TRBJ1-1, the V gene TRBV18; a possible D gene is TRBD1 (5 bases). The TCR was taken from an adult man with Graves' ophthalmopathy. In DNA, the CDR3 is TGTGCCAGCTCACCTCAGGGTGGATCGGCTGAAGCTTTCTTT. Protein product: CASSPQGGSAEAFF.